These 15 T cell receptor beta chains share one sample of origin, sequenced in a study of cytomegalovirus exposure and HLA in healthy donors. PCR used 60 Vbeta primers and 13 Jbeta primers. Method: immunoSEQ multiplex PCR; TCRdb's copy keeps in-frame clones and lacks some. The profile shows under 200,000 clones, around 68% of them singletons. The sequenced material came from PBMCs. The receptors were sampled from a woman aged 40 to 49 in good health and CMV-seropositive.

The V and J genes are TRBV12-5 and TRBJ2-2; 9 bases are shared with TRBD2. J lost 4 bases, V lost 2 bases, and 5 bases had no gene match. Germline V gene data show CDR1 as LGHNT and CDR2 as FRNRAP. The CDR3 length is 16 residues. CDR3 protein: CASGLRRGGFTGELFF. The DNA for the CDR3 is TGTGCTAGTGGTTTGCGGCGGGGGGGCTTCACCGGGGAGCTGTTTTTT.

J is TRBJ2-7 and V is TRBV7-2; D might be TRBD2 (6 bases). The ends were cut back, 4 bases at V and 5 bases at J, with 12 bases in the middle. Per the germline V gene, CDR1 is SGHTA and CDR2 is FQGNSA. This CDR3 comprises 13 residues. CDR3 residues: CASSWGVKDEQYF. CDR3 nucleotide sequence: TGTGCCAGCAGCTGGGGGGTTAAGGACGAGCAGTACTTC.

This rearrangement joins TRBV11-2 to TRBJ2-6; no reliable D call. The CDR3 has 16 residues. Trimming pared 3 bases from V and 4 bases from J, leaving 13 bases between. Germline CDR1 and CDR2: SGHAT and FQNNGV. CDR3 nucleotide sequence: TGTGCCAGCAGCTTTCGTCGGGTCTCGGGGGCCAACGTCCTGACTTTC. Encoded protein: CASSFRRVSGANVLTF.

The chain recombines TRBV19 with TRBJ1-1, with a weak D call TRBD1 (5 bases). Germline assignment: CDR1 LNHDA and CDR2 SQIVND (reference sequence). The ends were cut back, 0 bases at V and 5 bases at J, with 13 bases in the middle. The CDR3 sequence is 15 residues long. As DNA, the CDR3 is TGTGCCAGTAGTATAGAACAGGCACCGTGGACTGAAGCTTTCTTT. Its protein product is CASSIEQAPWTEAFF. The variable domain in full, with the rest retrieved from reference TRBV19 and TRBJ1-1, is DGGITQSPKYLFRKEGQNVTLSCEQNLNHDAMYWYRQDPGQGLRLIYYSQIVNDFQKGDIAEGYSVSREKKESFPLTVTSAQKNPTAFYLCASSIEQAPWTEAFFGQGTRLTVV.

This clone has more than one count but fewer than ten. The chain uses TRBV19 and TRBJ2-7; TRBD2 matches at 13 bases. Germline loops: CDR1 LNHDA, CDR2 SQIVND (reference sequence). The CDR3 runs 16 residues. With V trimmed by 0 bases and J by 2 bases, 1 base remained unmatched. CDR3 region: CASSIEGLAGTYEQYF. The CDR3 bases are TGTGCCAGTAGTATAGAGGGACTAGCGGGGACCTACGAGCAGTACTTC.

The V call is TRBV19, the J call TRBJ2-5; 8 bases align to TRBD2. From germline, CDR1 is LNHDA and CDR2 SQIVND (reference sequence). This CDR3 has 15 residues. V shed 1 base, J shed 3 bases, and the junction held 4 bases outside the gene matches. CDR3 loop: CASSIVTSGKETQYF. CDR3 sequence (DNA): TGTGCCAGTAGTATAGTTACTAGCGGAAAAGAGACCCAGTACTTC.

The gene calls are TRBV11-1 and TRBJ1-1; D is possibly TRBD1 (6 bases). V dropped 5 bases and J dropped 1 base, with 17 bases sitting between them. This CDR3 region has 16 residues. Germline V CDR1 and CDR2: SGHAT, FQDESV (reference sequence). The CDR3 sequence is CASSPTAGAGNTEAFF. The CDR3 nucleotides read TGTGCCAGCAGCCCAACCGCGGGGGCGGGGAACACTGAAGCTTTCTTT.

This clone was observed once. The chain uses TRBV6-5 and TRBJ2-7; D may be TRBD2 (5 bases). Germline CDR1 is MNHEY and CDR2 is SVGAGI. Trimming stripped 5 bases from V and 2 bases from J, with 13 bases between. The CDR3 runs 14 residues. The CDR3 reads CASSTTRAPYEQYF. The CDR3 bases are TGTGCCAGCAGTACTACTAGAGCCCCCTACGAGCAGTACTTC.

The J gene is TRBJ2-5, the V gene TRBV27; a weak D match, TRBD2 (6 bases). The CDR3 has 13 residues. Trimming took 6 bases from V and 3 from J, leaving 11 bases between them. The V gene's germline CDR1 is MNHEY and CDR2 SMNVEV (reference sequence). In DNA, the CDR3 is TGTGCCAGCAGGGACTACTCCGAAGAGACCCAGTACTTC. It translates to CASRDYSEETQYF.

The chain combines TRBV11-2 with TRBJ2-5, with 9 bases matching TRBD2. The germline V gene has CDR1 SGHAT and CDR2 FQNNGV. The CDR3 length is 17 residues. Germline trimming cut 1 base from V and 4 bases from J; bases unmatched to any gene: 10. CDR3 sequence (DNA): TGTGCCAGCAGCTTAGTGCCGGCTAGCGGGGCGGCAGAGACCCAGTACTTC. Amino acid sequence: CASSLVPASGAAETQYF.

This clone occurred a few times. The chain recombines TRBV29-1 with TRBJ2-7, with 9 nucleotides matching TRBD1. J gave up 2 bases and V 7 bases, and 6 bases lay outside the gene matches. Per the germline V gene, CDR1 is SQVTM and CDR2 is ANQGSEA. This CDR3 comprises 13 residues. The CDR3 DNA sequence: TGCAGCGCGACCGGGACAGGGACCTACGAGCAGTACTTC. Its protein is CSATGTGTYEQYF.

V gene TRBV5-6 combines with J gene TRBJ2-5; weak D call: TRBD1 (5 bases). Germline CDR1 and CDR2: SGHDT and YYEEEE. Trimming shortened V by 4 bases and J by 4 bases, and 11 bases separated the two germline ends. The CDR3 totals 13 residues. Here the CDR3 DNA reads TGTGCCAGCAGCCCCGACAGTTCAGAGACCCAGTACTTC. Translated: CASSPDSSETQYF. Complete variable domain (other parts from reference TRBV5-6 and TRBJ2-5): DAGVTQSPTHLIKTRGQQVTLRCSPKSGHDTVSWYQQALGQGPQFIFQYYEEEERQRGNFPDRFSGHQFPNYSSELNVNALLLGDSALYLCASSPDSSETQYFGPGTRLLVL.

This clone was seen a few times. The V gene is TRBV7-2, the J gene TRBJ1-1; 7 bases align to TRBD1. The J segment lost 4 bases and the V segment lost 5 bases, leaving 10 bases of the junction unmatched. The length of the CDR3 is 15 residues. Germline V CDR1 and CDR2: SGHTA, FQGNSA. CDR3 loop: CASSTSTGRRTEAFF. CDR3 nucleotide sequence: TGTGCCAGCAGCACCTCGACAGGGAGGCGCACTGAAGCTTTCTTT. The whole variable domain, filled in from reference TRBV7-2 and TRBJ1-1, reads GAGVSQSPSNKVTEKGKDVELRCDPISGHTALYWYRQSLGQGLEFLIYFQGNSAPDKSGLPSDRFSAERTGGSVSTLTIQRTQQEDSAVYLCASSTSTGRRTEAFFGQGTRLTVV.

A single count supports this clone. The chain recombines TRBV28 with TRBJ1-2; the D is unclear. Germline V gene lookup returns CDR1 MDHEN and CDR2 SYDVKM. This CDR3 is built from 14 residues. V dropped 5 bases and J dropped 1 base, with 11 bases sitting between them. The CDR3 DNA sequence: TGTGCCAGCAGTCAAGAGGCGGTTAACTATGGCTACACCTTC. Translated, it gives CASSQEAVNYGYTF.

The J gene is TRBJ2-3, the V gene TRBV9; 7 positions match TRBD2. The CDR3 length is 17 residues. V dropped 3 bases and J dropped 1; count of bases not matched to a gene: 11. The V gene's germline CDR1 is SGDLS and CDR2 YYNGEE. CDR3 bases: TGTGCCAGCAGCGGCTGGCGGGCTAGCGGCCGCACAGATACGCAGTATTTT. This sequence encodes CASSGWRASGRTDTQYF.